Listed below are T cell receptor beta chains from one sample, sequenced in a study of response to subunit inactivated influenza vaccine. TCRdb re-called the RT-PCR reads with MiXCR, one entry per CDR3 protein. Of 800,000 or so distinct CDR3 sequences listed, over 20% are singletons. The sequencing here drew on PBMCs from blood, taken about 5 days after vaccination. The receptors derive from a middle-aged man who received an inactivated influenza vaccine. Each CDR3 is given without its conserved first and last residue.

J	V	CDR3
TRBJ2-7	TRBV3-1	ASSRRGGYEQY
TRBJ2-1	TRBV11-1	ASSLANLASGGIYNEQF
TRBJ2-7	TRBV29-1	SVVDRTMGFSYEQY
TRBJ2-7	TRBV27	ASSWGQGGYEQY
TRBJ2-5	TRBV7-2	ASSLNWGETQY
TRBJ1-5	TRBV6-2/TRBV6-3	ASSYRDSYNQPQH
TRBJ2-5	TRBV20-1	CARDASGGFQETQY
TRBJ2-7	TRBV12-3/TRBV12-4	ASSYGEASYEQY
TRBJ2-5	TRBV4-1	ASSLLGLAGETQY
TRBJ2-1	TRBV15	ATSTDRGNEQF
TRBJ2-1	TRBV6-4	ASMTRDQPINNNEQF
TRBJ2-1	TRBV5-1	ASSLNGGDNEQF
TRBJ2-7	TRBV29-1	SVFGTSGRNYEQY
TRBJ2-5	TRBV14	ASSQVDWGETQY
TRBJ2-7	TRBV20-1	SARLPGAAYEQY
TRBJ2-3	TRBV7-2	ASSFSVADTQY
TRBJ2-1	TRBV5-5	ASSLDQGGNEQF
TRBJ2-5	TRBV27	ASTDRPGLETQY
TRBJ2-1	TRBV6-5	ASSFRQGASKAYNEQF
TRBJ2-7	TRBV5-1	ASSSRQDRTYEQY
TRBJ2-2	TRBV6-4	ASRQTALNTGELF
TRBJ2-1	TRBV7-9	ASSLRQSSYNEQF
TRBJ2-1	TRBV6-2/TRBV6-3	ASSYGRLEYNEQF
TRBJ2-5	TRBV3-1	ASSQGPGRVETQY
TRBJ2-1	TRBV20-1	SAERGNEQF
TRBJ2-7	TRBV20-1	SARGGSDHEQY
TRBJ1-6	TRBV28	ASIDYSLDSPLH
TRBJ1-1	TRBV10-3	AISVGRLRTEAF
TRBJ2-5	TRBV20-1	SAHGGVETQY
TRBJ1-5	TRBV7-6	ASSVLDAQPQH
TRBJ2-1	TRBV19	ASSIGRAGDNEQF
TRBJ2-5	TRBV10-2	ASSEWPIGRGKETQY
TRBJ2-3	TRBV4-1	ASSPGGKFSTDTQY
TRBJ2-1	TRBV5-1	ASSYRGHNEQF
TRBJ2-7	TRBV7-8	ASSLPASGGASYEQY
TRBJ1-6	TRBV6-2/TRBV6-3	ASSSFGQGTLH
TRBJ2-7	TRBV5-1	ASSVGTGNFYEQY
TRBJ2-2	TRBV7-2	ASSSRTTNTGELF
TRBJ2-7	TRBV11-2	ASSFSFPPYEQY
TRBJ2-1	TRBV6-5	ASSYSVLAGLDEQF
TRBJ1-2	TRBV12-3/TRBV12-4	ASSLSLWGNYGYT
TRBJ2-2	TRBV20-1	SASSATGELF
TRBJ2-3	TRBV7-9	ASREARDYSTDTQY